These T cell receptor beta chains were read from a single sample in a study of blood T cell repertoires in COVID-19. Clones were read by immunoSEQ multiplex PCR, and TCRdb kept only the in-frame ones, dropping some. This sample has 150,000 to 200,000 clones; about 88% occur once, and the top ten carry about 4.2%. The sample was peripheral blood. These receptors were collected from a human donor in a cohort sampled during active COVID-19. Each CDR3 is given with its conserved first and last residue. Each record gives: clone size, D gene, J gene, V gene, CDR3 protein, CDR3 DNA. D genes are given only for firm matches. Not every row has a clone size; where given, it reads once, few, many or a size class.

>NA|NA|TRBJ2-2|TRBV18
CASSPPNRAANTGELFF
TGTGCCAGCTCACCACCCAACAGGGCAGCCAACACCGGGGAGCTGTTTTTT
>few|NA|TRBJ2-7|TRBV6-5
CASRLTSNYEQYF
TGTGCCAGCAGACTGACTTCCAACTACGAGCAGTACTTC
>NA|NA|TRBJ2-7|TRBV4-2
CASSQVLSPNAEQYF
TGTGCCAGCAGCCAAGTTCTGAGTCCGAACGCCGAGCAGTACTTC
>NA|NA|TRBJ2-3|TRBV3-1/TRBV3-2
CASSQDPTNTDTQYF
TGTGCCAGCAGCCAAGACCCCACAAACACAGATACGCAGTATTTT
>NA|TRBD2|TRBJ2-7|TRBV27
CASSLLGSGRAERNEQYF
TGTGCCAGCAGTCTTCTCGGTAGCGGGAGGGCCGAACGCAACGAGCAGTACTTC
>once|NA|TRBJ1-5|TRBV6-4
CASTPRGSKPQHF
TGTGCCAGCACCCCTCGGGGGTCCAAGCCCCAGCATTTT
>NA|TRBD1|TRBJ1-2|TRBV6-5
CASRDGQGVNYGYTF
TGTGCCAGCAGGGACGGACAGGGGGTAAACTATGGCTACACCTTC
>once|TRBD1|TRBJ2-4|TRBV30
CAWRQTGAQNIQYF
TGTGCCTGGAGACAGACAGGGGCCCAAAACATTCAGTACTTC
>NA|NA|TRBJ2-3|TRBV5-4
CASSLFSGVGSDTQYF
TGTGCCAGCAGCTTGTTCTCAGGGGTTGGGTCAGATACGCAGTATTTT
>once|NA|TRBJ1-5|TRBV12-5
CASALEMVPQPQHF
TGTGCTAGTGCCCTAGAGATGGTCCCCCAGCCCCAGCATTTT
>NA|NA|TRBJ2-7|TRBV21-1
CASSHNPGLEDYEQYF
TGTGCCAGCAGCCACAATCCGGGACTAGAGGACTACGAGCAGTACTTC
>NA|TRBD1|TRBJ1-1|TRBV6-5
CASVADRADTEAFF
TGTGCCAGTGTGGCGGACAGGGCGGACACTGAAGCTTTCTTT
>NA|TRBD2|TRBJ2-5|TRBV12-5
CASKKAGKETQYF
TGTGCTAGTAAAAAAGCGGGGAAAGAGACCCAGTACTTC
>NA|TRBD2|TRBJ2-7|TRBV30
CAWGLAGRSDEQYF
TGTGCCTGGGGACTAGCGGGTAGATCCGACGAGCAGTACTTC
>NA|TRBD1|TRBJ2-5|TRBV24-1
CATSHGTGGTLETQYF
TGTGCCACCAGTCATGGGACAGGGGGAACCTTGGAGACCCAGTACTTC
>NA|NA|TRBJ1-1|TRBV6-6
CASSQGRDTEAFF
TGTGCCAGCAGCCAGGGGAGAGACACTGAAGCTTTCTTT
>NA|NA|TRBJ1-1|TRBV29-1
CSVAGRMNTEAFF
TGCAGCGTAGCGGGACGGATGAACACTGAAGCTTTCTTT
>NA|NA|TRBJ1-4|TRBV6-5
CASRGATNEKLFF
TGTGCCAGCAGAGGAGCAACTAATGAAAAACTGTTTTTT
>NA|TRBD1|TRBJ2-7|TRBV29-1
CSVADRGFEQYF
TGCAGCGTTGCAGACAGGGGGTTCGAGCAGTACTTC
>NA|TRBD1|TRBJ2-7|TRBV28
CASSSLDRVSSYEQYF
TGTGCCAGCAGCTCCTTAGACAGGGTAAGCTCCTACGAGCAGTACTTC
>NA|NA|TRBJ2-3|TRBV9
CASSVGSSGHTDTQYF
TGTGCCAGCAGCGTAGGTTCCAGTGGCCACACAGATACGCAGTATTTT
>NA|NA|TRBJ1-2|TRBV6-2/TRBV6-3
CASSYNNNYGYTF
TGTGCCAGCAGTTACAACAATAACTATGGCTACACCTTC
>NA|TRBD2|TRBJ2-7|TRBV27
CASRRTSGSSYEQYF
TGTGCCAGCAGGCGTACTAGCGGCAGCTCCTACGAGCAGTACTTC
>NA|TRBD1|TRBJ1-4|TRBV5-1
CASSLDFGQGQKLFF
TGCGCCAGCAGCTTGGATTTCGGACAGGGCCAAAAACTGTTTTTT
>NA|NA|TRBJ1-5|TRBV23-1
CASSHNGIPGQPQHF
TGCGCCAGCAGTCACAACGGGATCCCCGGGCAGCCCCAGCATTTT
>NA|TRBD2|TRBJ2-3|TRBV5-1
CASSVTTSGVPDTQYF
TGCGCCAGCAGCGTGACCACTAGCGGGGTACCAGATACGCAGTATTTT
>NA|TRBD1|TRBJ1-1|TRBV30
CAWAGQGATEAFF
TGTGCCTGGGCCGGACAGGGGGCTACTGAAGCTTTCTTT